This T cell receptor (beta chain) was captured by sequencing in a study of control samples from healthy donors and cancer patients. The table came from immunoSEQ multiplex PCR; TCRdb's copy has only in-frame clones and leaves some out. The sample includes 150,000 to 200,000 clones, about 91% of them seen just once. CDR1 and CDR2 from the germline V gene are SQVTM and ANQGSEA. Trimming pared 7 bases from V and 2 bases from J, leaving 17 bases between. There are 14 residues in the CDR3. This clone was counted a single time. The source of this sequence is a woman between 40 and 55 years old in good health. The chain is built from TRBV29-1 and TRBJ1-1, with D possibly matching TRBD1 (6 bases). Sequenced material: blood. CDR3 DNA: TGCAGCGCCTTAGGAGGGGGAGGAAACACTGAAGCTTTCTTT. It is translated as CSALGGGGNTEAFF.